These T cell receptor beta chains were read from a single sample in a study of T cell responses to AZD1222 COVID-19 vaccine. Profiled with immunoSEQ multiplex PCR; TCRdb holds only in-frame clones, not every one. Counted here are 110,000 or so clones, around 90% occurring once; the ten biggest clones make up approximately 5.5%. Sequences were derived from peripheral blood, sampled on day 0 of AZD1222 vaccination. Receptor source: an adult in good health. CDR3s include the opening cysteine and the closing phenylalanine or tryptophan. A D gene is named only where the DNA matches it firmly. A clone size is listed for some rows: how often the clone was seen (once, few, many), or a class if it is expanded.

v_gene	len	j_gene	d_gene	abundance	CDR3nt	CDR3aa
TRBV24-1	16	TRBJ1-5	TRBD1	NA	TGTGCCACCAGTGATGCGCGACAGGGATCTTTTCAGCCCCAGCATTTT	CATSDARQGSFQPQHF
TRBV6-5	12	TRBJ1-1	NA	NA	TGTGCCAGCAGTAAGACAGGCCCCGAAGCTTTCTTT	CASSKTGPEAFF
TRBV9	16	TRBJ2-5	NA	NA	TGTGCCAGCAGCGGCACTAGGCGGGGCAATCAAGAGACCCAGTACTTC	CASSGTRRGNQETQYF
TRBV5-1	13	TRBJ2-7	NA	few	TGCGCCAGCAGCCAGGGACATGAGGACGAGCAGTACTTC	CASSQGHEDEQYF
TRBV18	17	TRBJ1-5	TRBD1	NA	TGTGCCAGCTCACTCCTACCGGGACAGGGTGCCCGACAGCCCCAGCATTTT	CASSLLPGQGARQPQHF
TRBV21-1	20	TRBJ2-1	NA	NA	TGTGCCAGCAGCAAAGTCCAAACACGGAGAGCTAGCTCTTTTCCCAATGAGCAGTTCTTC	CASSKVQTRRASSFPNEQFF
TRBV24-1	18	TRBJ1-3	NA	NA	TGTGCCACCAGTGATGTGGAACTGGGCAGAGAAACTGGAAACACCATATATTTT	CATSDVELGRETGNTIYF
TRBV28	14	TRBJ1-1	NA	NA	TGTGCCAGCAGCACATCCCAGGACAGAACTGAAGCTTTCTTT	CASSTSQDRTEAFF
TRBV6-5	14	TRBJ1-1	NA	NA	TGTGCCAGCAGTCTCCAGGGAGTGGGCACTGAAGCTTTCTTT	CASSLQGVGTEAFF
TRBV10-3	14	TRBJ1-5	TRBD1	NA	TGTGCCATCAGTGCGACAGGGACGAATCAGCCCCAGCATTTT	CAISATGTNQPQHF
TRBV7-8	15	TRBJ2-7	NA	NA	TGTGCCAGCAGCTTAGTAGCGGTCAACTCCTACGAGCAGTACTTC	CASSLVAVNSYEQYF
TRBV6-8	16	TRBJ2-7	NA	NA	TGTGCCAGCAGTTTATCCCCCTCTGCCCTGTCCTACGAGCAGTACTTC	CASSLSPSALSYEQYF
TRBV7-2	17	TRBJ2-1	TRBD2	NA	TGTGCCAGCAGCTTATTCGGGGGGGAAGTCGTCTACAATGAGCAGTTCTTC	CASSLFGGEVVYNEQFF
TRBV7-2	16	TRBJ1-6	NA	NA	TGTGCCAGCAGCCGCCGAAGTTCTGTGGGGAATTCACCCCTCCACTTT	CASSRRSSVGNSPLHF
TRBV19	13	TRBJ1-5	NA	few	TGTGCCAGTAGTATAGCTAGCAATCAGCCCCAGCATTTT	CASSIASNQPQHF
TRBV6-5	14	TRBJ2-7	NA	NA	TGTGCCAGCAGGAGGGGGGGCAGTGTCGACGAGCAGTACTTC	CASRRGGSVDEQYF
TRBV6-1	13	TRBJ1-2	NA	once	TGTGCCAGCAGTGAAGCAAGGGCTGGTGGCTACACCTTC	CASSEARAGGYTF
TRBV6-1	17	TRBJ2-5	TRBD1	NA	TGTGCCAGCAGTGAATCCACGTGGGACAGGGCCAAAGAGACCCAGTACTTC	CASSESTWDRAKETQYF
TRBV30	13	TRBJ1-5	NA	NA	TGTGCCTGGACTCACGGGGACGGTCAGCCCCAGCATTTT	CAWTHGDGQPQHF
TRBV30	13	TRBJ1-5	NA	NA	TGTGCCTGGAGTTATAGGAGCAATCAGCCCCAGCATTTT	CAWSYRSNQPQHF
TRBV27	13	TRBJ2-1	NA	NA	TGTGCCAGCAGTTCCGGCAGTATCTATGAGCAGTTCTTC	CASSSGSIYEQFF
TRBV28	15	TRBJ2-7	NA	NA	TGTGCCAGCAGTTTAGTACAGGGCGGCTCCTACGAGCAGTACTTC	CASSLVQGGSYEQYF
TRBV5-1	16	TRBJ2-2	TRBD2	NA	TGCGCCAGCAGCTTGACTAGCGGGGCATACACCGGGGAGCTGTTTTTT	CASSLTSGAYTGELFF
TRBV5-6	16	TRBJ1-1	TRBD1	NA	TGTGCCAGCAGCCTACGGACAGGCCCGGGGGGTGATGAAGCTTTCTTT	CASSLRTGPGGDEAFF
TRBV10-3	14	TRBJ1-2	TRBD1	NA	TGTGCCATCAGTGACGGGACAGTTAACTATGGCTACACCTTC	CAISDGTVNYGYTF
TRBV2	15	TRBJ2-3	NA	NA	TGTGCCAGCAGTCGGGACGGACGGAACACAGATACGCAGTATTTT	CASSRDGRNTDTQYF
TRBV3-1/TRBV3-2	13	TRBJ2-2	NA	NA	TGTGCCAGCAGCCGGGTCCTTACCGGGGAGCTGTTTTTT	CASSRVLTGELFF
TRBV10-3	13	TRBJ1-4	NA	NA	TGTGCCATCAGTTACAGAATTAATGAAAAACTGTTTTTT	CAISYRINEKLFF
TRBV30	15	TRBJ2-7	TRBD2	NA	TGTGCCTGGAGCCCGGGACTAGCGGGTTCCTACGAGCAGTACTTC	CAWSPGLAGSYEQYF
TRBV19	12	TRBJ2-5	NA	NA	TGTGCCAGTAGTACCCCACAAGAGACCCAGTACTTC	CASSTPQETQYF
TRBV14	12	TRBJ2-7	NA	once	TGTGCCAGCAGCCTCAGTCCCTTCGAGCAGTACTTC	CASSLSPFEQYF
TRBV7-2	16	TRBJ1-2	NA	NA	TGTGCCAGCAGCCCCATAGCAGGGTCGGCTAGCTATGGCTACACCTTC	CASSPIAGSASYGYTF
TRBV30	14	TRBJ1-5	NA	NA	TGTGCCTGGAGTGGATCGGGGCGGGGTCAGCCCCAGCATTTT	CAWSGSGRGQPQHF
TRBV28	14	TRBJ1-2	NA	NA	TGTGCCAGCAGTTTAGACAGGCACCCCTATGGCTACACCTTC	CASSLDRHPYGYTF
TRBV3-1/TRBV3-2	15	TRBJ2-5	TRBD1	NA	TGTGCCAGCAGCCAAGGGATGACAGGGAGAGAGACCCAGTACTTC	CASSQGMTGRETQYF
TRBV6-5	15	TRBJ1-2	TRBD1	NA	TGTGCCAGCAGTCGGGGACAGGGGGGGCCCTATGGCTACACCTTC	CASSRGQGGPYGYTF
TRBV2	14	TRBJ2-7	NA	NA	TGTGCCAGCAGTGAAGGGAGCTTGAGCTACGAGCAGTACTTC	CASSEGSLSYEQYF
TRBV6-5	14	TRBJ1-5	NA	NA	TGTGCCAGCAGCCCAGACAGAAACAATCAGCCCCAGCATTTT	CASSPDRNNQPQHF
TRBV6-2/TRBV6-3	16	TRBJ2-1	TRBD2	NA	TGTGCCAGCAGTCGTGGCGGGGGGCCAACCTACAATGAGCAGTTCTTC	CASSRGGGPTYNEQFF
TRBV2	12	TRBJ2-3	NA	NA	TGTGCCAGCAGCCCAGACTCAGATACGCAGTATTTT	CASSPDSDTQYF
TRBV10-1	14	TRBJ2-3	NA	NA	TGCGCCAGCAGTGTTAGCGGCACCGCGGATACGCAGTATTTT	CASSVSGTADTQYF
TRBV7-9	13	TRBJ1-4	NA	NA	TGTGCCAGCAGCCTCGACAGTAATGAAAAACTGTTTTTT	CASSLDSNEKLFF
TRBV3-1/TRBV3-2	15	TRBJ1-2	TRBD1	NA	TGTGCCAGCAGCCCGACGGGACAGGGCGACTATGGCTACACCTTC	CASSPTGQGDYGYTF
TRBV7-2	12	TRBJ2-1	NA	once	TGTGCCAGCAGCTTATTCGAAAATGAGCAGTTCTTC	CASSLFENEQFF
TRBV15	15	TRBJ1-4	NA	NA	TGTGCCACCAGCGAAGGACGAACTTCTAATGAAAAACTGTTTTTT	CATSEGRTSNEKLFF
TRBV2	14	TRBJ1-1	NA	NA	TGTGCCAGCAGAGCGATCACAGGGTACACTGAAGCTTTCTTT	CASRAITGYTEAFF
TRBV7-2	15	TRBJ2-7	TRBD1	NA	TGTGCCAGCAGCTTAAGAATTGGGACAGCCTACGAGCAGTACTTC	CASSLRIGTAYEQYF
TRBV7-2	14	TRBJ1-2	TRBD1	NA	TGTGCCAGCAGCTCCCAGACAGGGAACTATGGCTACACCTTC	CASSSQTGNYGYTF
TRBV24-1	12	TRBJ1-2	TRBD1	NA	TGTGCCACCAGTGATTTAGGGACAGACCACACCTTC	CATSDLGTDHTF
TRBV28	12	TRBJ1-1	NA	NA	TGTGCCAGCAGCCGAAAGAACACTGAAGCTTTCTTT	CASSRKNTEAFF
TRBV9	13	TRBJ1-2	NA	NA	TGTGCCAGCAGCGTAGAAACTCATTTGCGCTACACCTTC	CASSVETHLRYTF
TRBV5-1	16	TRBJ1-5	TRBD1	NA	TGCGCCAGCAGCCTTTTACCCCGACAGGGAGGCGAGCCCCAGCATTTT	CASSLLPRQGGEPQHF
TRBV19	11	TRBJ1-1	TRBD1	once	TGTGCCAGTGGACAGGTAACTGAAGCTTTCTTT	CASGQVTEAFF
TRBV19	14	TRBJ1-2	NA	NA	TGTGCCAGTAGTATAGGACGACAGGACTATGGCTACACCTTC	CASSIGRQDYGYTF